This passage covers 6 T cell receptor beta chains from one sample sequenced in a study of CD8 T cells in ankylosing spondylitis. TCRdb independently ran MiXCR on the 5' RACE reads; one entry per CDR3 protein. The table records approximately 88,000 distinct CDR3 sequences, 8.8% of them present only once. Sequences were obtained from blood, either unsorted or a sorted T cell fraction (not recorded which). These receptors came from a male donor with ankylosing spondylitis or in good health (not recorded which).

This clonotype was counted many times. V and J are TRBV25-1 and TRBJ2-5; 7 bases fit TRBD2. The CDR3 is 13 amino acids. Germline assignment: CDR1 MGHDK and CDR2 SYGVNS. The trim removed 3 bases at V and 3 bases at J, leaving 1 base unmatched. The CDR3 protein is CASSEGGKETQYF. Here the CDR3 DNA reads TGTGCCAGCAGTGAGGGAGGGAAAGAGACCCAGTACTTC.

Ten or more counts support this clonotype. The chain employs TRBV3-1 and TRBJ2-7; D is uncertain. The germline gives CDR1 LGHDT, CDR2 YNNKEL (reference sequence). The CDR3 is 12 amino acids. Trimming left V 3 bases short and J 0 bases short, with 3 bases between. The CDR3 DNA sequence: TGTGCCAGCAGCCAGACCTCCTACGAGCAGTACTTC. Protein product: CASSQTSYEQYF.

Comment on this clonotype: Possible read error: a much larger clone is one base away. The rearrangement uses TRBV7-2 and TRBJ2-5, with 7 bases that match TRBD2. The V segment lost 8 bases and the J segment 1 base; nucleotides outside the gene matches: 7. Germline V gene data show CDR1 as SGHTA and CDR2 as FQGNSA. This CDR3 region has 14 residues. This chain's CDR3 is CASGATGGQETQYF. As DNA, the CDR3 is TGTGCCAGCGGGGCGACGGGGGGCCAAGAGACCCAGTACTTC.

This clonotype was detected many times. This chain connects TRBV12-3 or TRBV12-4 to TRBJ2-3; TRBD2 aligns across 8 bases. V gave up 5 bases and J gave up 0 bases; unmatched junction bases: 10. The CDR3 length is 17 residues. CDR3 in amino acids: CASSGPGSGESTDTQYF. As DNA, the CDR3 is TGTGCCAGCAGTGGCCCCGGTAGCGGGGAGAGCACAGATACGCAGTATTTT.

Ten or more counts support this clonotype. This chain joins TRBV12-3 or TRBV12-4 and TRBJ2-7; possibly TRBD2 for D (6 bases). The CDR3 has 13 amino acids. Trimming removed 3 bases from V and 0 bases from J, with 6 bases in between. This chain's CDR3 is CASSFGGSYEQYF. The CDR3 DNA is TGTGCCAGCAGTTTCGGGGGCTCCTACGAGCAGTACTTC.

The V call is TRBV7-9, the J call TRBJ2-7; weak D call: TRBD1 (6 bases). Germline V gene data show CDR1 as SEHNR and CDR2 as FQNEAQ (reference sequence). The CDR3 contains 14 residues. V shed 3 bases and J shed 3 bases, with 12 bases lying between them. The CDR3 spells CASSFTGKDYEQYF. The DNA of the CDR3 is TGTGCCAGCAGCTTTACAGGGAAAGACTACGAGCAGTACTTC.